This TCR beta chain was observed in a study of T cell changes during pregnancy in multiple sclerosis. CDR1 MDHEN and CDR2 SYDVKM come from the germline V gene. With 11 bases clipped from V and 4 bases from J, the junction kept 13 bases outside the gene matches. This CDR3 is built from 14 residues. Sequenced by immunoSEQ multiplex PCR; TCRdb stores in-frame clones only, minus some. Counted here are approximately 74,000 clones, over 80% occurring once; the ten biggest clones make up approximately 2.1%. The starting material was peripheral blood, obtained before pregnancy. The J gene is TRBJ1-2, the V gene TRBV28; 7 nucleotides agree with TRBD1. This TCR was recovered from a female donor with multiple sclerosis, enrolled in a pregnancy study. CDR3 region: CAAKGGGQTYGYTF. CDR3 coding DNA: TGTGCCGCCAAGGGTGGGGGACAGACCTATGGCTACACCTTC.